The rows below give T cell receptor beta chains drawn from one sample of a study of radiotherapy plus CTLA-4 blockade in lung cancer. Measured with immunoSEQ multiplex PCR; TCRdb has only the in-frame clones, and not every one. The repertoire holds over 80,000 clones, with 83% as singletons. The source was peripheral blood, collected from a patient treated with radiotherapy plus ipilimumab. The receptors come from a human donor with non-small cell lung cancer who had stable disease on radiotherapy plus ipilimumab. Each CDR3 is given with its conserved first and last residue. D genes are given only for firm matches. The size field is filled for only some rows; it gives once, few, many or a size class.

V,size,D,J,DNA,CDR3
TRBV11-2,NA,NA,TRBJ2-5,TGTGCCAGCAGCCTGCGACAGGTGACGATGGGGACCCAGTACTTC,CASSLRQVTMGTQYF
TRBV7-2,NA,NA,TRBJ2-7,TGTGCCAGCAGCACCGACCAGATAGTCTACGAGCAGTACTTC,CASSTDQIVYEQYF
TRBV2,NA,NA,TRBJ2-5,TGTGCCAGCAGTGAGCGTCCCAGGGTCCAAGAGACCCAGTACTTC,CASSERPRVQETQYF
TRBV6-5,few,TRBD1,TRBJ2-3,TGTGCCAGCAGTTATAGTGAACAGGGGATTCCAGATACGCAGTATTTT,CASSYSEQGIPDTQYF
TRBV1,NA,NA,TRBJ2-3,TGCACCAGCTCGCAACGGCTAGCGGTAACAGATACGCAGTATTTT,CTSSQRLAVTDTQYF
TRBV28,NA,TRBD1,TRBJ1-4,TGTGCCAGTGGCCCGGGACAGGGTGTTAATGAAAAACTGTTTTTT,CASGPGQGVNEKLFF
TRBV15,NA,NA,TRBJ2-1,TGTGCCACCAGCAGACACAAAGGTACGGGATACAATGAGCAGTTCTTC,CATSRHKGTGYNEQFF
TRBV18,NA,NA,TRBJ1-2,TGTGCCAGCTCACCACCGATTGGCCCGGAGAAGAACGGCTACACCTTC,CASSPPIGPEKNGYTF
TRBV27,NA,NA,TRBJ2-7,TGTGCCATAGGGGGTAGTGGGATCTACGAGCAGTACTTC,CAIGGSGIYEQYF
TRBV7-9,NA,TRBD1,TRBJ2-7,TGTGCCAGCAGCTCAAACGACAGGGGGCTCTCCTACGAGCAGTACTTC,CASSSNDRGLSYEQYF
TRBV28,few,NA,TRBJ1-3,TGTGCCAGCAGTTTGGACAGTAGAGGAAACACCATATATTTT,CASSLDSRGNTIYF
TRBV7-3,NA,NA,TRBJ2-3,TGTGCCAGCAGCTTAGCGCGGGATGATACGCAGTATTTT,CASSLARDDTQYF
TRBV10-2,NA,NA,TRBJ1-2,TGCGCCAGCAGTGAGGGTCCGGGAGCTAACTATGGCTACACCTTC,CASSEGPGANYGYTF
TRBV6-5,NA,NA,TRBJ1-6,TGTGCCAGCAGACCCCGGACAGCCAATTCACCCCTCCACTTT,CASRPRTANSPLHF
TRBV6-1,NA,TRBD1,TRBJ1-6,TGTGCCAGCAGTGAACGGACAGGGGAGGATTCACCCCTCCACTTT,CASSERTGEDSPLHF
TRBV7-9,NA,NA,TRBJ2-1,TGTGCCAGCGCCCTGGGGGGAGGCAATGAGCAGTTCTTC,CASALGGGNEQFF
TRBV7-7,NA,NA,TRBJ2-5,TGTGCCAGCAGCTTAGTCGGTGAAGAGACCCAGTACTTC,CASSLVGEETQYF
TRBV9,NA,TRBD2,TRBJ2-7,TGTGCCAGCAGCGCGGGGGGGTCCTTCTACGAGCAGTACTTC,CASSAGGSFYEQYF
TRBV6-5,NA,NA,TRBJ1-1,TGTGCCAGCAGTCGGGACCGCGGGGGCACTGAAGCTTTCTTT,CASSRDRGGTEAFF
TRBV9,NA,NA,TRBJ1-1,TGTGCCAGCAGCGTAGTGGTGAACACTGAAGCTTTCTTT,CASSVVVNTEAFF
TRBV5-4,NA,TRBD1,TRBJ1-1,TGTGCCAGCACCCCGACAGGGAGGTACACTGAAGCTTTCTTT,CASTPTGRYTEAFF
TRBV7-9,once,NA,TRBJ2-2,TGTGCCAGCAGCCCGCCCGGGGGGCATAGCACCGGGGAGCTGTTTTTT,CASSPPGGHSTGELFF
TRBV15,once,NA,TRBJ1-5,TGTGCCACCAGCATAGAGAGGGGTTTTAACCAGCCCCAGCATTTT,CATSIERGFNQPQHF
TRBV7-9,NA,NA,TRBJ2-7,TGTGCCAGCAGCTTAGGCGATTTGGGTACCGAGCAGTACTTC,CASSLGDLGTEQYF
TRBV7-2,once,NA,TRBJ2-7,TGTGCCAGCAGCTACTCCGGGACGACAGTCTACGAGCAGTACTTC,CASSYSGTTVYEQYF
TRBV5-4,NA,TRBD2,TRBJ2-1,TGTGCCAGCAGCCCCCGGGGGGGCAACAATGAGCAGTTCTTC,CASSPRGGNNEQFF
TRBV25-1,NA,TRBD2,TRBJ2-5,TGTGCCAGCAGTAGACGGCTAGCGGGGGGGCCGTTTGAGACCCAGTACTTC,CASSRRLAGGPFETQYF
TRBV7-8,NA,TRBD2,TRBJ2-4,TGTGCCAGCAGCTTAGAGGCCCTTGCCGTCTCTAGCGGGGAAAACATTCAGTACTTC,CASSLEALAVSSGENIQYF
TRBV2,NA,TRBD1,TRBJ1-2,TGTGCCAGCAGTGGGGGAGACAGGGGATACTATGGCTACACCTTC,CASSGGDRGYYGYTF
TRBV7-9,NA,TRBD1,TRBJ2-3,TGTGCCAGCAGCCTACGACAGGGGAGCACAGATACGCAGTATTTT,CASSLRQGSTDTQYF
TRBV5-1,NA,TRBD1,TRBJ2-7,TGCGCCAGCAGCTTGAACAGGGGGGAGAACGAGCAGTACTTC,CASSLNRGENEQYF
TRBV5-7,NA,NA,TRBJ1-5,TGTGCCAGCAGCTTAGGGGTTAGCAATCAGCCCCAGCATTTT,CASSLGVSNQPQHF
TRBV29-1,NA,NA,TRBJ2-3,TGCAGCGTCTTCTTTGCGATTGTTAGCACAGATACGCAGTATTTT,CSVFFAIVSTDTQYF
TRBV5-5,NA,NA,TRBJ2-7,TGTGCCAGCAGCTTATCAGGGGGGAATCCCTACGAGCAGTACTTC,CASSLSGGNPYEQYF
TRBV19,NA,TRBD2,TRBJ2-3,TGTGCCAGTAGCAGGACTAGTAGTACGGATACGCAGTATTTT,CASSRTSSTDTQYF
TRBV5-6,NA,TRBD1,TRBJ2-3,TGTGCCAGCACCTCGTACAGGGGTGACACAGATACGCAGTATTTT,CASTSYRGDTDTQYF
TRBV27,NA,NA,TRBJ2-1,TGTGCCAGCAGTTTTGGGAGATCCGCCTTTAGGGAGCAGTTCTTC,CASSFGRSAFREQFF
TRBV9,NA,NA,TRBJ1-4,TGTGCCAGCAGCGTAGAGGCAGGGTATAATGAAAAACTGTTTTTT,CASSVEAGYNEKLFF
TRBV6-5,NA,TRBD1,TRBJ2-2,TGTGCCAGCAGACCGGGACAGGGGATCACCGGGGAGCTGTTTTTT,CASRPGQGITGELFF
TRBV4-1,NA,NA,TRBJ2-7,TGCGCCAGCAGCCGGGGACTGGGCTCCTCCTACGAGCAGTACTTC,CASSRGLGSSYEQYF
TRBV5-1,NA,NA,TRBJ1-2,TGCGCCAGCAGCTCCCAGTCCCCTAACTATGGCTACACCTTC,CASSSQSPNYGYTF
TRBV6-6,NA,TRBD1,TRBJ1-6,TGTGCCAGCAGTGCGACAGGGTACCACTTT,CASSATGYHF